This TCR beta chain was identified in a study of shared clonotypes between healthy human individuals. CD45RO-negative cells were positively selected for CCR7, leaving out terminally differentiated effector memory CD45RA+ cells. Samples underwent the assay at deep level. Here immunoSEQ multiplex PCR was the method, and the copy in TCRdb shows in-frame clones only, minus some. The repertoire holds about 680,000 clones, with 92% as singletons. Trimming took off 0 bases at V and 8 bases at J, with 16 bases between the two ends. CDR1 is MNHEY and CDR2 is SVGAGI in the germline V gene. The CDR3 is made up of 15 amino acids.

The chain is built from TRBV6-5 and TRBJ1-2; a weak D match, TRBD1 (6 bases). This sequence was found in a man aged 30 to 45 in good health. Input material: naive CD8+ T cells sorted from blood. The CDR3 DNA follows: TGTGCCAGCAGTTACTCGGTATGGGAGGGGGTCGGCTACACCTTC. It codes for CASSYSVWEGVGYTF.